Listed here are 11 T cell receptor beta chains from one sample, sequenced in a study of vaccination and CD4 T cells after COVID-19. Treatment reported: approximately nine-day PBMC culture with coronavirus spike peptide pools or control peptides (ViraFEST assay). The Oncomine TCR Beta short-read assay sequenced DNA from cultured CD4+ T cells. In TCRdb, the PCR reads were re-called with MiXCR into one record per CDR3 protein. The sample lists 7,500 to 9,000 distinct CDR3 sequences, 51% occurring once. Their target antigens are unknown. What was sequenced was CD4+ T cells from blood, cultured in vitro. The receptor set was obtained from a human donor who had recovered from COVID-19.

The chain has TRBV28 and TRBJ2-1; a weak D match, TRBD2 (6 bases). The V and J ends lost 6 bases and 2 bases respectively, with 17 bases between them. Per the germline V gene, CDR1 is MDHEN and CDR2 is SYDVKM. This CDR3 is 16 amino acids long. The CDR3 DNA follows: TGTGCCAGCAGCCGACCGGTGGGCGGGGCCTACAATGAGCAGTTCTTC. It is translated as CASSRPVGGAYNEQFF.

The chain is built from TRBV20-1 and TRBJ2-5; TRBD1 might be the D (6 bases). Germline CDR1 reads DFQATT; CDR2 reads SNEGSKA (reference sequence). V gave up 3 bases and J gave up 1 base, with 18 bases separating them. The CDR3 runs 16 residues. The CDR3 DNA reads TGCAGTGCTAGTGGGCTGAGAGGGGGTGCCCAAGAGACCCAGTACTTC. This gives the protein CSASGLRGGAQETQYF.

This clonotype was seen a handful of times. The chain joins TRBV20-1 to TRBJ2-7; 9 nucleotides match TRBD1. Germline CDR1 and CDR2: DFQATT and SNEGSKA (reference sequence). V lost 6 bases and J lost 2; bases outside the gene matches: 5. The CDR3 has 13 residues. CDR3 amino acids: CSAEGDRAYEQYF. In DNA, the CDR3 is TGCAGTGCCGAGGGGGACAGGGCCTACGAGCAGTACTTC.

The chain is built from TRBV27 and TRBJ2-7; 14 positions match TRBD2. Germline V gene data show CDR1 as MNHEY and CDR2 as SMNVEV (reference sequence). The CDR3 consists of 19 residues. V lost 5 bases and J lost 0; bases outside the gene matches: 12. CDR3 in DNA: TGTGCCAGCAGTCCAGGTGGGACTAGCGGGGGCGGTTTCTCCTACGAGCAGTACTTC. The encoded protein is CASSPGGTSGGGFSYEQYF.

The chain combines TRBV4-2 with TRBJ2-3; TRBD2 matches at 9 bases. The CDR3 runs to 16 residues. The V gene end was trimmed by 4 bases and the J gene end by 2 bases; junction bases not matched to a gene: 7. Germline V gene lookup returns CDR1 LGHNA and CDR2 YNFKEQ. CDR3 nucleotides: TGTGCCAGCAGCCTTTTAGCGGGAGCTACCACAGATACGCAGTATTTT. It yields the protein CASSLLAGATTDTQYF.

The genes are TRBV5-1 and TRBJ2-7, with 7 positions matching TRBD1. V lost 4 bases, J lost 4 bases, and 11 bases stayed unmatched. This CDR3 has 15 amino acids. Per the germline V gene, CDR1 is SGHRS and CDR2 is YFSETQ. In DNA form, the CDR3 reads TGCGCCAGCAGCCTACGCCTAGGACAGGAATACGAGCAGTACTTC. It yields the protein CASSLRLGQEYEQYF.

V gene TRBV2 combines with J gene TRBJ2-3; 8 bases align to TRBD2. The J segment lost 1 base and the V segment lost 4 bases, leaving 13 bases of the junction unmatched. The CDR3 loop spans 18 amino acids. Looked up from germline, CDR1 is SNHLY and CDR2 is FYNNEI. CDR3 nucleotide sequence: TGTGCCAGCAGTGGGTCGGGTACTAGCGGTCGGGGCACAGATACGCAGTATTTT. Amino acid sequence: CASSGSGTSGRGTDTQYF.

The CDR3 DNA reads TGTGCCAGCAGCCAAGTCGACAGGGGCAACACTGAAGCTTTCTTT. Protein: CASSQVDRGNTEAFF. The rearrangement uses TRBV4-2 and TRBJ1-1; 8 nucleotides agree with TRBD1. The germline gives CDR1 LGHNA, CDR2 YNFKEQ. Losses at the gene ends were 1 base for V and 2 bases for J; bases not matched to a gene: 3. This CDR3 spans 15 amino acids.

The CDR3 sequence: CASSRPGQGTDKNIQYF. In DNA form, the CDR3 reads TGTGCCAGCAGTCGTCCGGGACAGGGTACCGACAAAAACATTCAGTACTTC. The chain recombines TRBV6-2 or TRBV6-3 with TRBJ2-4; 9 bases align to TRBD1. Germline V CDR1 and CDR2: MNHEY, SVGEGT. CDR3 length equals 17 residues. V was clipped by 5 bases and J by 3 bases; unmatched bases: 11.

This sequence joins TRBV20-1 and TRBJ1-1, with D maybe TRBD1 (5 bases). Trimming left V 0 bases short and J 5 bases short, with 19 bases between. The CDR3 is made up of 16 amino acids. Germline V gene sequence: CDR1 DFQATT, CDR2 SNEGSKA (reference sequence). Here the CDR3 reads CSAREITIGRGTEAFF. The CDR3 DNA reads TGCAGTGCTAGAGAAATAACGATCGGGCGGGGGACTGAAGCTTTCTTT.

The V and J genes are TRBV6-1 and TRBJ2-1; 9 bases line up with TRBD2. The germline V gene encodes CDR1 MNHNS and CDR2 SASEGT. V shed 6 bases, J shed 0 bases, and the junction held 6 bases outside the gene matches. This CDR3 spans 16 amino acids. This CDR3 is CASRGREGSSYNEQFF. CDR3 in DNA: TGTGCCAGCAGGGGGCGGGAGGGAAGCTCCTACAATGAGCAGTTCTTC.